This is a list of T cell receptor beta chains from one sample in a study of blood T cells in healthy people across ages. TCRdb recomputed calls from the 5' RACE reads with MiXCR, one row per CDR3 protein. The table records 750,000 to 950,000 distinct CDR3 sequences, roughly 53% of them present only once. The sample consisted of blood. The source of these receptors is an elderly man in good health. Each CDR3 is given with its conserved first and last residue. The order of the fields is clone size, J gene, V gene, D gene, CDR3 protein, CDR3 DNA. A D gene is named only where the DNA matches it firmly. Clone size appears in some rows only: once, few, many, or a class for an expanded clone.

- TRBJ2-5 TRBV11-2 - CASSLVLQGSQGTQYF TGTGCCAGCAGCCTAGTCCTCCAGGGGTCCCAAGGGACCCAGTACTTC
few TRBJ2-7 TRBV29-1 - CSVGDRGEQYF TGCAGCGTTGGCGACAGAGGCGAGCAGTACTTC
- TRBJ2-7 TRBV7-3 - CASSERGGAFYEQYF TGTGCCAGCAGCGAGAGGGGGGGGGCCTTCTACGAGCAGTACTTC
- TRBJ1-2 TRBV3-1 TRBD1 CASSQVNSGGLYGYTF TGTGCCAGCAGCCAAGTTAATTCAGGGGGCCTCTATGGCTACACCTTC
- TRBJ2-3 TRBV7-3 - CASSLPRGRGTDTQYF TGTGCCAGCAGCCTCCCACGGGGTAGGGGCACAGATACGCAGTATTTT
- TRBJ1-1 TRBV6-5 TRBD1 CASSYTDRVAEAFF TGTGCCAGCAGTTACACGGACAGGGTCGCTGAAGCTTTCTTT
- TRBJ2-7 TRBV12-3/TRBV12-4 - CASSTHGGLIEQYF TGTGCCAGCAGTACTCATGGGGGTCTGATCGAGCAGTACTTC
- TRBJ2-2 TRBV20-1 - CSARIPVTGELFF TGCAGTGCTAGAATTCCAGTTACCGGGGAGCTGTTTTTT
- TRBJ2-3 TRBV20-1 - CSARGLGGRTDTQYF TGCAGTGCTAGGGGGCTCGGGGGACGCACAGATACGCAGTATTTT
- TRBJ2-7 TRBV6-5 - CASSYSNRASSYEQYF TGTGCCAGCAGTTACTCTAACAGGGCTAGTTCCTACGAGCAGTACTTC
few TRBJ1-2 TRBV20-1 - CSARLLGQAGDYGYTF TGCAGTGCTAGGCTCTTAGGGCAGGCTGGGGACTATGGCTACACCTTC
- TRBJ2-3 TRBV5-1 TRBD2 CASFPGLAVQGTQYF TGCGCCAGCTTCCCAGGACTAGCGGTTCAGGGTACGCAGTATTTT
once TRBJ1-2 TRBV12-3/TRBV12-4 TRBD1 CASSVGGTVYGYTF TGTGCCAGCAGTGTAGGGGGGACAGTTTATGGCTACACCTTC
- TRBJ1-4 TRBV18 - CASSRLQGVEKLFF TGTGCCAGCTCAAGACTCCAGGGAGTGGAAAAACTGTTTTTT
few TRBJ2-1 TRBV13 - CASSPFTGSTNEQFF TGTGCCAGCAGCCCTTTTACGGGATCGACAAATGAGCAGTTCTTC
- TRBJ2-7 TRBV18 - CASSNTGRYEQYF TGTGCCAGCTCAAATACCGGCCGCTACGAGCAGTACTTC
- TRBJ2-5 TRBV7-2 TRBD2 CASSFGTSGSGETQYF TGTGCCAGCAGCTTTGGGACTAGCGGTTCAGGGGAGACCCAGTACTTC